These 29 T cell receptor beta chains were all obtained from the same sample, sequenced in a study of CD8+CD57+ T cells in acquired aplastic anemia. Genomic DNA, the template, was used for profiling of the TCR beta VDJ and CDR3. TCRdb recomputed calls from the reads with MiXCR, one row per CDR3 protein. The sample shows under 200,000 distinct CDR3 sequences, around 48% of them seen only once. Selection for sequencing was limited to patients who had shown CD8+CD57+ cell expansion by flow cytometry. The sequenced sample was sorted CD4+, CD8+, or CD8+CD57+ T cells (not recorded which) from PBMCs. These receptors came from a human donor with aplastic anemia.

This clonotype came up a few times. This chain uses TRBV6-5 with TRBJ2-3; D is uncertain. The CDR3 length is 13 residues. Germline CDR1 MNHEY, CDR2 SVGAGI. V was cut by 3 bases and J by 4 bases, with 8 bases left in between. CDR3 sequence: CASSYLRADTQYF. The CDR3 coding sequence is TGTGCCAGCAGTTATCTCCGCGCAGATACGCAGTATTTT.

This clonotype was observed at least ten times. V is TRBV7-2 and J is TRBJ2-3; possibly TRBD2 for D (5 bases). Looked up from germline, CDR1 is SGHTA and CDR2 is FQGNSA. This CDR3 is built from 16 residues. Trimming stripped 1 base from V and 4 bases from J, with 15 bases between. CDR3 loop: CASSLGLARIADTQYF. CDR3 sequence (DNA): TGTGCCAGCAGCTTAGGGCTAGCTAGGATAGCAGATACGCAGTATTTT.

In its sample, this clonotype was seen many times. The chain links TRBV5-1 to TRBJ2-5; tentatively, D is TRBD1 or TRBD2 (6 bases each). The V gene lost 3 bases and the J gene lost 2 bases, with 14 bases spanning the gap. This CDR3 is built from 15 residues. Per the germline V gene, CDR1 is SGHRS and CDR2 is YFSETQ. The CDR3 nucleotides are TGCGCCAGCAGCTCGGGACAAGCGGGTCAAGAGACCCAGTACTTC. Residues: CASSSGQAGQETQYF.

V usage is TRBV2 and J usage is TRBJ1-2, with D unclear. The germline CDR1 and CDR2 sequences are SNHLY and FYNNEI. This CDR3 has 15 amino acids. Trimming stripped 1 base from V and 2 bases from J, with 11 bases between. The CDR3 DNA follows: TGTGCCAGCAGTGAAGGATCCGGACCCAACTATGGCTACACCTTC. Translation gives CASSEGSGPNYGYTF.

This chain links TRBV2 with TRBJ1-4, with TRBD1 matching 7 bases. Germline V CDR1 and CDR2: SNHLY, FYNNEI. The CDR3 spans 14 residues. V gave up 3 bases and J gave up 3 bases; unmatched junction bases: 1. CDR3 region: CASSEDRPNEKLFF. The CDR3 DNA sequence: TGTGCCAGCAGTGAGGACAGGCCTAATGAAAAACTGTTTTTT.

This clonotype was observed at least ten times. The chain links TRBV24-1 to TRBJ2-3; maybe TRBD2 (6 bases). CDR1 and CDR2 from the germline V gene are KGHDR and SFDVKD. There are 13 residues in the CDR3. Trimming removed 3 bases from V and 4 bases from J, with 7 bases in between. The chain's CDR3 is CATSDGGPDTQYF. The CDR3 DNA reads as TGTGCCACCAGTGATGGAGGGCCAGATACGCAGTATTTT.

The CDR3 region has the DNA TGTGCCATATCCACTAGCGGCTCCTACGAGCAGTACTTC. It yields the protein CAISTSGSYEQYF. V gene TRBV10-3 combines with J gene TRBJ2-7; 8 bases agree with TRBD2. Germline assignment: CDR1 ENHRY and CDR2 SYGVKD. The CDR3 contains 13 residues. J lost 0 bases, V lost 9 bases, and 4 bases had no gene match.

This clonotype was counted only a few times. V usage is TRBV5-1 and J usage is TRBJ2-7, with TRBD1 matching 11 bases. J was trimmed by 6 bases and V by 2 bases; bases with no gene match: 7. This CDR3 region has 15 residues. From germline, CDR1 is SGHRS and CDR2 YFSETQ. The CDR3 sequence is CASSFGQGASSEQYF. The CDR3 DNA follows: TGCGCCAGCAGCTTCGGACAGGGGGCATCAAGCGAGCAGTACTTC. The full variable domain, in which reference TRBV5-1 and TRBJ2-7 provide the parts outside the CDR3, is KAGVTQTPRYLIKTRGQQVTLSCSPISGHRSVSWYQQTPGQGLQFLFEYFSETQRNKGNFPGRFSGRQFSNSRSEMNVSTLELGDSALYLCASSFGQGASSEQYFGPGTRLTVT.

This clonotype was detected many times. The gene calls are TRBV9 and TRBJ2-1; 9 nucleotides agree with TRBD2. V shed 4 bases, J shed 3 bases, and the junction held 8 bases outside the gene matches. CDR3 length: 16 residues. Germline CDR1 is SGDLS and CDR2 is YYNGEE. The CDR3 nucleotides read TGTGCCAGCAGCCGATCCGGGACTAGCTTCTACAATGAGCAGTTCTTC. Translation gives CASSRSGTSFYNEQFF. The entire variable domain, with the rest obtained from reference TRBV9 and TRBJ2-1, is as follows: DSGVTQTPKHLITATGQRVTLRCSPRSGDLSVYWYQQSLDQGLQFLIQYYNGEERAKGNILERFSAQQFPDLHSELNLSSLELGDSALYFCASSRSGTSFYNEQFFGPGTRLTVL.

This clonotype showed up many times. CDR3 protein: CASRTASGYNEQFF. CDR3 DNA: TGTGCCAGCAGGACGGCTAGCGGATACAATGAGCAGTTCTTC. The chain recombines TRBV7-2 with TRBJ2-1; 7 bases are shared with TRBD2. CDR1 and CDR2 (germline): SGHTA, FQGNSA. Trimming took 6 bases from V and 4 from J; bases not matched to a gene: 6. The CDR3 has 14 residues.

In DNA, the CDR3 is TGCAGTGCTAGAGAGTTTGGGAACCCGCGGAGCTACGAGCAGTACTTC. Translation: CSAREFGNPRSYEQYF. The V gene is TRBV20-1, the J gene TRBJ2-7; D unclear. V dropped 0 bases and J dropped 3 bases, with 18 bases sitting between them. This CDR3 is 16 amino acids long. In germline, CDR1 is DFQATT, CDR2 SNEGSKA (reference sequence).

V is TRBV6-5 and J is TRBJ2-5; tentative D call: TRBD2 (5 bases). Trimming pared 3 bases from V and 10 bases from J, leaving 18 bases between. Germline V gene lookup returns CDR1 MNHEY and CDR2 SVGAGI. There are 14 residues in the CDR3. The CDR3 nucleotides are TGTGCCAGCAGTTATTTGGAGGTAGAGGTGGGCCAGTACTTC. Residues: CASSYLEVEVGQYF.

This chain uses TRBV3-1 with TRBJ2-5, with D tentatively TRBD2 (5 bases). The ends were cut back, 1 base at V and 4 bases at J, with 16 bases in the middle. The germline gives CDR1 LGHDT, CDR2 YNNKEL (reference sequence). The length of the CDR3 is 16 residues. CDR3: CASSQGSAGAGETQYF. The CDR3 nucleotides read TGTGCCAGCAGCCAAGGGTCGGCGGGCGCGGGAGAGACCCAGTACTTC.

The rearrangement uses TRBV5-4 and TRBJ2-5; 7 positions agree with TRBD1. In germline, CDR1 is SGHNT, CDR2 YYREEE (reference sequence). This CDR3 region has 14 residues. V dropped 3 bases and J dropped 4; count of bases not matched to a gene: 6. The CDR3 region is CASSSGQPVETQYF. DNA of the CDR3: TGTGCCAGCAGCTCGGGACAGCCAGTAGAGACCCAGTACTTC.

This clonotype was counted between two and nine times. This chain joins TRBV7-2 and TRBJ2-7, with 8 bases lining up with TRBD2. Germline loops: CDR1 SGHTA, CDR2 FQGNSA. The J segment lost 7 bases and the V segment lost 2 bases, leaving 10 bases of the junction unmatched. The CDR3 has 15 amino acids. CDR3 loop: CASSLRVAGSREQYF. CDR3 nucleotide sequence: TGTGCCAGCAGCTTACGAGTAGCGGGATCGCGGGAGCAGTACTTC.

This clonotype was recorded many times. The rearrangement uses TRBV19 and TRBJ2-1; TRBD1 agrees at 11 bases. This CDR3 spans 14 amino acids. V gave up 6 bases and J gave up 8 bases; unmatched junction bases: 6. In germline, CDR1 is LNHDA, CDR2 SQIVND (reference sequence). The CDR3 region is CASRRTGGRDEQFF. The CDR3 nucleotides read TGTGCCAGTAGGAGGACAGGGGGCCGGGATGAGCAGTTCTTC. The whole variable domain, filled in from reference TRBV19 and TRBJ2-1, reads DGGITQSPKYLFRKEGQNVTLSCEQNLNHDAMYWYRQDPGQGLRLIYYSQIVNDFQKGDIAEGYSVSREKKESFPLTVTSAQKNPTAFYLCASRRTGGRDEQFFGPGTRLTVL.

This rearrangement joins TRBV20-1 to TRBJ2-1; 12 bases line up with TRBD2. Germline lookup yields CDR1 DFQATT and CDR2 SNEGSKA (reference sequence). This CDR3 has 16 residues. The ends lost 3 bases at V and 2 bases at J; junction bases unmatched: 5. CDR3 residues: CSASRLAGVPYNEQFF. CDR3 nucleotides: TGCAGTGCTAGTAGACTAGCGGGAGTCCCCTACAATGAGCAGTTCTTC.

The V gene is TRBV2, the J gene TRBJ2-3; no clear D. This CDR3 region has 15 residues. Trimming took 2 bases from V and 0 from J, leaving 9 bases between them. The germline CDR1 and CDR2 sequences are SNHLY and FYNNEI. CDR3 sequence reads: CASSELAASTDTQYF. Here the CDR3 DNA reads TGTGCCAGCAGTGAATTGGCGGCGAGCACAGATACGCAGTATTTT.

With regard to this clonotype: One junction end disagrees with the germline gene, perhaps due to a read error. The CDR3 region has the DNA TGTGCCAGCAGCTTAGTGCTGCAGGATAGCTCCTACAATGAGCGGTTCTTC. It is translated as CASSLVLQDSSYNERFF. V is TRBV7-2 and J is TRBJ2-1, with D unresolved. Germline V gives CDR1 SGHTA, CDR2 FQGNSA. The CDR3 has 17 amino acids.

This clonotype has only a few counts. This chain connects TRBV20-1 to TRBJ2-5; 7 nucleotides line up with TRBD1. The CDR3 loop spans 12 amino acids. Trimming cost V 6 bases and J 5 bases; bases outside gene matches: 6. The germline CDR1 and CDR2 sequences are DFQATT and SNEGSKA (reference sequence). In nucleotides, the CDR3 is TGCAGTGCACAGAAAGGGGGCGAGACCCAGTACTTC. Translated, it gives CSAQKGGETQYF.

The table lists this clonotype with many counts. The rearrangement joins TRBV19 to TRBJ1-2; TRBD1 might be the D (5 bases). The germline V gene has CDR1 LNHDA and CDR2 SQIVND (reference sequence). The CDR3 consists of 12 residues. Trimming took 5 bases from V and 4 from J, leaving 8 bases between them. This CDR3 is CASSGQGYGYTF. The CDR3 DNA reads as TGTGCCAGTAGTGGGCAGGGCTATGGCTACACCTTC. Full variable domain (rest looked up from reference TRBV19 and TRBJ1-2): DGGITQSPKYLFRKEGQNVTLSCEQNLNHDAMYWYRQDPGQGLRLIYYSQIVNDFQKGDIAEGYSVSREKKESFPLTVTSAQKNPTAFYLCASSGQGYGYTFGSGTRLTVV.

Worth noting for this clonotype: A much bigger clone sits one base away, suggesting this may be a read error. This sequence joins TRBV5-4 and TRBJ2-6, with 8 nucleotides matching TRBD1. This CDR3 has 17 amino acids. V was clipped by 5 bases and J by 3 bases; unmatched bases: 10. Looked up from germline, CDR1 is SGHNT and CDR2 is YYREEE (reference sequence). DNA of the CDR3: TGTGCCAGCAGATTTGCGACAGGGGTCTTTGGGGCCAACGTCCTGACTTTC. Translating gives CASRFATGVFGANVLTF.

This clonotype was observed at least ten times. V gene TRBV19 combines with J gene TRBJ1-1; no firm D call. There are 15 residues in the CDR3. From germline, CDR1 is LNHDA and CDR2 SQIVND (reference sequence). V lost 5 bases and J 1 base, leaving 14 bases between the germline ends. In DNA form, the CDR3 reads TGTGCCAGTAGTGCCCAATTCACAGCGAACACTGAAGCTTTCTTT. Its protein product is CASSAQFTANTEAFF.

This clonotype was seen a single time. The chain couples TRBV7-9 to TRBJ2-7, with 7 bases that match TRBD1. Looked up from germline, CDR1 is SEHNR and CDR2 is FQNEAQ (reference sequence). J was trimmed by 4 bases and V by 10 bases; bases with no gene match: 13. This CDR3 contains 14 residues. The CDR3 nucleotides read TGTGCCATCGAGAGATCCGGGACAGCTTACGAGCAGTACTTC. This gives the protein CAIERSGTAYEQYF.

This sequence joins TRBV2 and TRBJ2-7, with D uncertain. The CDR3 loop spans 12 amino acids. Trimming removed 6 bases from V and 4 bases from J, with 10 bases in between. From germline, CDR1 is SNHLY and CDR2 FYNNEI. CDR3 bases: TGTGCCAGCAGCTGGGGTTGGTACGAGCAGTACTTC. Translating it yields CASSWGWYEQYF.

Remarks on this clonotype: The germline gene is not matched at one end of the junction; a read error may be the cause. J is TRBJ2-6 and V is TRBV6-1; 7 bases are shared with TRBD1. This CDR3 comprises 16 residues. Germline CDR1 MNHNS, CDR2 SASEGT. The CDR3 sequence is CTSSGTAPPEANVLTF. The DNA for the CDR3 is TGTACCAGCAGTGGGACAGCCCCTCCTGAGGCCAACGTCCTGACTTTC.

This clonotype was detected a few times. The chain has TRBV15 and TRBJ2-5; the D is unclear. In germline, CDR1 is LNHNV, CDR2 YYDKDF (reference sequence). CDR3 length: 14 residues. V shed 0 bases and J shed 2 bases, with 7 bases lying between them. The CDR3 DNA reads TGTGCCACCAGCAGAGACAGCCCACAAGAGACCCAGTACTTC. Protein product: CATSRDSPQETQYF.

This rearrangement joins TRBV10-3 to TRBJ2-1, with D tentatively TRBD2 (6 bases). The CDR3 consists of 16 residues. V lost 10 bases, J lost 1 base, and 20 bases lay in between. CDR1 is ENHRY and CDR2 is SYGVKD in the germline V gene. CDR3 sequence: CASPPSSSGSYNEQFF. CDR3 nucleotides: TGTGCCAGCCCCCCAAGCTCCAGCGGGTCCTACAATGAGCAGTTCTTC.

The genes are TRBV11-2 and TRBJ2-5; 12 bases agree with TRBD2. Germline loops: CDR1 SGHAT, CDR2 FQNNGV. The length of the CDR3 is 18 residues. V was pared by 1 base and J by 4 bases, with 10 bases of the junction left unmatched. The DNA for the CDR3 is TGTGCCAGCAGCTTAGTGGCGCTAACTAGCGGGAGGATAGAGACCCAGTACTTC. Residues: CASSLVALTSGRIETQYF.